The 30 T cell receptor beta chains given below trace back to one sample, sequenced in a study of control samples from healthy donors and cancer patients. Assay: immunoSEQ multiplex PCR; the TCRdb copy retains only in-frame clones and omits some. Here the sample spans about 150,000 clones, roughly 89% being singletons. The source material was blood. These receptor sequences come from a young man in good health.

V and J are TRBV6-6 and TRBJ1-4, with D maybe TRBD1 (6 bases). CDR3 length: 14 amino acids. CDR1 MNHNY and CDR2 SVGAGI come from the germline V gene (reference sequence). The V and J ends lost 0 bases and 8 bases respectively, with 10 bases between them. CDR3 sequence: CASSYSQGTEKLFF. The CDR3 region has the DNA TGTGCCAGCAGTTACTCGCAGGGGACGGAAAAACTGTTTTTT.

This clone was recorded a few times. The genes are TRBV2 and TRBJ1-1; 9 bases are shared with TRBD1. Germline V gene data show CDR1 as SNHLY and CDR2 as FYNNEI. The CDR3 runs 14 residues. Germline trimming cut 6 bases from V and 1 base from J; bases unmatched to any gene: 3. The CDR3 loop is CASRGTGQNTEAFF. CDR3 nucleotides: TGTGCCAGCAGGGGGACAGGGCAGAACACTGAAGCTTTCTTT.

The chain couples TRBV7-6 to TRBJ2-2, with a tentative D call TRBD1 (6 bases). The germline gives CDR1 SGHVS, CDR2 FNYEAQ. The CDR3 is made up of 14 amino acids. Trimming removed 1 base at V and 3 bases at J, with 6 bases between. This CDR3 is CASSLGTDTGELFF. The DNA of the CDR3 is TGTGCCAGCAGCTTAGGGACAGACACCGGGGAGCTGTTTTTT. The full variable domain, rest sourced from reference TRBV7-6 and TRBJ2-2, is GAGVSQSPRYKVTKRGQDVALRCDPISGHVSLYWYRQALGQGPEFLTYFNYEAQQDKSGLPNDRFSAERPEGSISTLTIQRTEQRDSAMYRCASSLGTDTGELFFGEGSRLTVL.

This sequence joins TRBV18 and TRBJ1-1, with a possible D match to TRBD1 (5 bases). The germline CDR1 and CDR2 sequences are KGHSH and LQKENI. The CDR3 contains 14 residues. The V and J ends lost 6 bases and 4 bases respectively, with 15 bases between them. CDR3 sequence reads: CASSTPAGGTEAFF. For the CDR3, the DNA is TGTGCCAGCTCTACCCCCGCGGGGGGCACTGAAGCTTTCTTT.

J is TRBJ2-3 and V is TRBV5-1, with D tentatively TRBD1 or TRBD2 (5 bases each). This CDR3 region has 14 residues. Germline lookup yields CDR1 SGHRS and CDR2 YFSETQ. V dropped 3 bases and J dropped 2 bases, with 10 bases sitting between them. CDR3: CASSWDLATDTQYF. In DNA, the CDR3 is TGCGCCAGCAGCTGGGACCTGGCCACAGATACGCAGTATTTT.

The rearrangement links TRBV19 to TRBJ1-1, with 7 nucleotides matching TRBD1. CDR1 LNHDA and CDR2 SQIVND come from the germline V gene (reference sequence). The CDR3 covers 15 residues. V trimming: 7 bases; J trimming: 5 bases; junction bases outside the gene matches: 13. The CDR3 nucleotides read TGTGCCAGTACCACATCACAGGGGAAAGATACTGAAGCTTTCTTT. Amino acid sequence: CASTTSQGKDTEAFF.

The rearrangement links TRBV7-2 to TRBJ2-7; perhaps TRBD2 as D (5 bases). The V and J ends lost 2 bases and 2 bases respectively, with 10 bases between them. The CDR3 totals 14 residues. CDR1 is SGHTA and CDR2 is FQGNSA in the germline V gene. CDR3 in amino acids: CASSLPGSAYEQYF. The CDR3 DNA follows: TGTGCCAGCAGCTTACCGGGGAGTGCCTACGAGCAGTACTTC.

The J gene is TRBJ1-1, the V gene TRBV10-3; 9 bases are shared with TRBD1. The CDR3 length is 15 residues. Germline CDR1 reads ENHRY; CDR2 reads SYGVKD. V shed 6 bases and J 6 bases; nucleotides not matched to a gene: 11. CDR3 sequence (DNA): TGTGCCATCAGACCTACAGGGGGCTTTATCTCTGAAGCTTTCTTT. Translation gives CAIRPTGGFISEAFF.

The chain couples TRBV5-1 to TRBJ2-7, with D possibly being TRBD1 or TRBD2 (5 bases each). The CDR3 consists of 13 residues. V was clipped by 4 bases and J by 1 base, with 9 bases between them. Germline lookup yields CDR1 SGHRS and CDR2 YFSETQ. Here the CDR3 DNA reads TGCGCCAGCAGCAGGGACGAGTCCTACGAGCAGTACTTC. This translates into CASSRDESYEQYF. Full variable domain (remainder filled in from reference TRBV5-1 and TRBJ2-7): KAGVTQTPRYLIKTRGQQVTLSCSPISGHRSVSWYQQTPGQGLQFLFEYFSETQRNKGNFPGRFSGRQFSNSRSEMNVSTLELGDSALYLCASSRDESYEQYFGPGTRLTVT.

The chain joins TRBV27 to TRBJ2-7, with D possibly TRBD2 on 5 matching bases. There are 14 residues in the CDR3. V dropped 5 bases and J dropped 0 bases, with 11 bases sitting between them. In germline, CDR1 is MNHEY, CDR2 SMNVEV (reference sequence). The CDR3 is CASSPEASSYEQYF. The CDR3 DNA follows: TGTGCCAGCAGTCCGGAGGCCAGCTCCTACGAGCAGTACTTC.

In this sample, this clone turned up a few times. The identical CDR3 is also encoded by other nucleotide sequences in the sample. V is TRBV9 and J is TRBJ2-7; TRBD1 or TRBD2 may be the D gene (6 bases each). In germline, CDR1 is SGDLS, CDR2 YYNGEE. The CDR3 has 13 amino acids. Trimming removed 3 bases from V and 2 bases from J, with 9 bases in between. The CDR3 protein is CASSAGGPYEQYF. CDR3 bases: TGTGCCAGCAGCGCCGGGGGCCCCTACGAGCAGTACTTC.

The genes are TRBV27 and TRBJ2-1; 8 bases agree with TRBD2. The V gene's germline CDR1 is MNHEY and CDR2 SMNVEV (reference sequence). This CDR3 is 16 amino acids long. V dropped 5 bases and J dropped 2; count of bases not matched to a gene: 8. The CDR3 DNA follows: TGTGCCAGCAGTCCACTTGGGACTAGTGCCTACAATGAGCAGTTCTTC. This sequence encodes CASSPLGTSAYNEQFF.

The chain uses TRBV7-3 and TRBJ2-1, with D hard to call. V was pared by 1 base and J by 0 bases, with 7 bases between. CDR3 size: 15 residues. CDR1 SGHTA and CDR2 FQGTGA come from the germline V gene. In nucleotides, the CDR3 is TGTGCCAGCAGCTTAAACGGAAACTCCTACAATGAGCAGTTCTTC. Its protein product is CASSLNGNSYNEQFF.

This rearrangement joins TRBV12-3 or TRBV12-4 to TRBJ1-5, with D unclear. V was clipped by 11 bases and J by 4 bases, with 15 bases between them. The CDR3 totals 13 residues. In nucleotides, the CDR3 is TGTGCCGCCTCATCCGGGGAGAATCAGCCCCAGCATTTT. It encodes CAASSGENQPQHF.

The rearrangement uses TRBV6-6 and TRBJ2-1; weak D call: TRBD2 (5 bases). The CDR3 is 15 amino acids. The V gene's germline CDR1 is MNHNY and CDR2 SVGAGI (reference sequence). The germline V and J ends were trimmed by 0 bases and 7 bases, with 13 bases remaining between them. CDR3 nucleotide sequence: TGTGCCAGCAGTTACTCGGCTAGCACACTGAATGAGCAGTTCTTC. It specifies CASSYSASTLNEQFF.

V gene TRBV9 combines with J gene TRBJ2-2; D possibly corresponds to TRBD1 (5 bases). The length of the CDR3 is 12 residues. Trimming left V 4 bases short and J 6 bases short, with 7 bases between. Germline V gene lookup returns CDR1 SGDLS and CDR2 YYNGEE. This CDR3 reads CASSPGSGELFF. CDR3 sequence (DNA): TGTGCCAGCAGCCCAGGGTCCGGGGAGCTGTTTTTT.

V gene TRBV5-4 combines with J gene TRBJ1-6; a weak D match, TRBD1 (6 bases). The germline V gene has CDR1 SGHNT and CDR2 YYREEE (reference sequence). The length of the CDR3 is 12 residues. Trimming left V 5 bases short and J 15 bases short, with 15 bases between. This chain's CDR3 is CASSLGQSILHF. The CDR3 DNA sequence: TGTGCCAGCAGTCTCGGACAGTCGATCCTCCACTTT.

V and J are TRBV4-2 and TRBJ1-3, with D hard to call. Germline CDR1 is LGHNA and CDR2 is YNFKEQ. The CDR3 is 16 amino acids. Trimming shortened V by 0 bases and J by 4 bases, and 13 bases separated the two germline ends. The chain's CDR3 is CASSQELHGPGNTIYF. The CDR3 coding sequence is TGTGCCAGCAGCCAAGAGCTCCACGGACCGGGAAACACCATATATTTT.

This clone was seen once. The rearrangement links TRBV6-5 to TRBJ1-2, with TRBD1 identical over 7 bases. This CDR3 has 16 residues. V lost 3 bases, J lost 3 bases, and 10 bases stayed unmatched. CDR1 and CDR2 (germline): MNHEY, SVGAGI. As DNA, the CDR3 is TGTGCCAGCAGTTATATTACCGGGACAGCCTACTATGGCTACACCTTC. This encodes CASSYITGTAYYGYTF.

The gene calls are TRBV21-1 and TRBJ2-1; the table's D call TRBD1 went unverified against the DNA. TRBV21-1 is a listed pseudogene. The CDR3 covers 17 residues. The CDR3 spells CASSLGPRDRDCDEQFF. In nucleotides, the CDR3 is TGTGCCAGCAGCCTGGGGCCAAGGGACAGGGATTGCGATGAGCAGTTCTTC.

The chain couples TRBV2 to TRBJ2-7; perhaps TRBD2 as D (5 bases). The V gene's germline CDR1 is SNHLY and CDR2 FYNNEI. V was trimmed by 7 bases and J by 3 bases, leaving 10 bases between them. This CDR3 is built from 12 residues. In DNA form, the CDR3 reads TGTGCCAGCATCGAACTAGGCTACGAGCAGTACTTC. Encoded protein: CASIELGYEQYF.

The rearrangement links TRBV5-1 to TRBJ1-6; weak D call: TRBD1 (6 bases). V was pared by 0 bases and J by 6 bases, with 10 bases between. Germline CDR1 is SGHRS and CDR2 is YFSETQ. This CDR3 has 15 residues. CDR3 residues: CASSLGTAGNSPLHF. CDR3 bases: TGCGCCAGCAGCTTGGGGACAGCGGGTAATTCACCCCTCCACTTT.

The V gene is TRBV4-3, the J gene TRBJ2-1; TRBD2 might be the D (6 bases). The CDR3 spans 16 residues. The V gene's germline CDR1 is LGHNA and CDR2 YSLEER. Trimming stripped 1 base from V and 5 bases from J, with 15 bases between. In nucleotides, the CDR3 is TGCGCCAGCAGCCAAGTAGTGTCTAGCGCCAACAATGAGCAGTTCTTC. It yields the protein CASSQVVSSANNEQFF.

The chain joins TRBV5-5 to TRBJ1-6; the D is unclear. The CDR3 loop spans 16 amino acids. Trimming stripped 5 bases from V and 5 bases from J, with 17 bases between. CDR1 SGHKS and CDR2 YYEKEE come from the germline V gene (reference sequence). The CDR3 DNA is TGTGCCAGCAGACGCGGACCAGCGGAGGATAATTCACCCCTCCACTTT. This sequence encodes CASRRGPAEDNSPLHF.

This chain links TRBV24-1 with TRBJ2-3; D is unclear. Looked up from germline, CDR1 is KGHDR and CDR2 is SFDVKD. CDR3 length equals 14 residues. Trimming stripped 4 bases from V and 9 bases from J, with 16 bases between. CDR3 sequence: CATSERTDPWTQYF. The CDR3 bases are TGTGCCACCAGTGAAAGGACGGATCCGTGGACGCAGTATTTT.

The chain combines TRBV23-1 with TRBJ1-6; D uncertain. TRBV23-1 has ORF status, its function being uncertain. CDR3 length: 16 amino acids. V shed 2 bases and J shed 0 bases, with 8 bases lying between them. In DNA form, the CDR3 reads TGCGCCAGCAGTCAAGACTTGAGCTCCTATAATTCACCCCTCCACTTT. Its protein is CASSQDLSSYNSPLHF.

This clone was counted between two and nine times. This sequence joins TRBV24-1 and TRBJ2-4, with D maybe TRBD1 (5 bases). The CDR3 consists of 18 residues. V gave up 2 bases and J gave up 2 bases, with 18 bases separating them. CDR1 is KGHDR and CDR2 is SFDVKD in the germline V gene. CDR3 amino acids: CATSDSPGKRTSKNIQYF. The CDR3 DNA is TGTGCCACCAGTGATTCCCCAGGGAAACGCACATCCAAAAACATTCAGTACTTC.

This chain joins TRBV5-1 and TRBJ2-3, with 7 bases identical to TRBD1. The CDR3 is made up of 15 amino acids. The V gene's germline CDR1 is SGHRS and CDR2 YFSETQ. V shed 4 bases, J shed 0 bases, and the junction held 5 bases outside the gene matches. CDR3 amino acids: CASSGRGQSTDTQYF. DNA of the CDR3: TGCGCCAGCAGCGGCAGGGGACAGAGCACAGATACGCAGTATTTT.

The chain combines TRBV9 with TRBJ1-1, with D perhaps matching TRBD1 (5 bases). Germline V gives CDR1 SGDLS, CDR2 YYNGEE. V dropped 7 bases and J dropped 5 bases, with 15 bases sitting between them. This CDR3 comprises 13 residues. CDR3 nucleotide sequence: TGTGCCAGCGGGCCCACAGGAGGTACTGAAGCTTTCTTT. It encodes CASGPTGGTEAFF.

The genes are TRBV18 and TRBJ2-7; 9 bases agree with TRBD1. With V trimmed by 2 bases and J by 1 base, 3 bases remained unmatched. The CDR3 consists of 15 residues. Germline values: CDR1 KGHSH, CDR2 LQKENI. CDR3 residues: CASSPSTGGSYEQYF. For the CDR3, the DNA is TGTGCCAGCTCACCATCGACAGGGGGGTCCTACGAGCAGTACTTC.